Listed here is a single T cell receptor beta chain. What it binds is unknown. The sample originates from a study of cytotoxic CD8 clonotypes in ibrutinib-treated CLL. Study as a whole: Overall, about 25 responses were partial and 2 complete; following median roughly 68 months, approximately 15 patients stayed remitted and some 12 progressed.

Clones were sequenced by immunoSEQ multiplex PCR, and TCRdb holds only the in-frame ones, with some missing. The repertoire holds 250,000 to 350,000 clones, with roughly 76% as singletons. Study results and limitations: At the start, clonality exceeded age-matched healthy donors and followed circulating CD8+ T-cell counts.

The CDR3 has 18 amino acids. The V gene end was trimmed by 0 bases and the J gene end by 0 bases; junction bases not matched to a gene: 11. Germline values: CDR1 SGDLS, CDR2 YYNGEE. V is TRBV9 and J is TRBJ2-5; TRBD1 matches 7 bases. Sequenced here: PBMCs, sampled at disease progression, from a patient treated with ibrutinib. The TCR was taken from a human donor with chronic lymphocytic leukemia. The CDR3 spells CASSVVPGTGENQETQYF. CDR3 nucleotides: TGTGCCAGCAGCGTAGTTCCAGGAACAGGGGAAAACCAAGAGACCCAGTACTTC.